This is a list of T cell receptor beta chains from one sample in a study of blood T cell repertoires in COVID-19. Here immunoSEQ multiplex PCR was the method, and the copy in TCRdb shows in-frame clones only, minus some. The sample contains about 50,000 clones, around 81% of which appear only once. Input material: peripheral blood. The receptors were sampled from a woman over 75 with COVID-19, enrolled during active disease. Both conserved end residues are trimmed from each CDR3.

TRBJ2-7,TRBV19,ASTYSTGSSYEQY
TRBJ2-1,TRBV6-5,ASSFQAGIYNEQF
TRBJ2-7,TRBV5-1,ASSKAGVSSYEQY
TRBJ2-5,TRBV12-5,ASGFGERETQY
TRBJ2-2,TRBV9,ASSVGGSGGTGELF
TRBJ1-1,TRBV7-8,ASSLRQAEAF
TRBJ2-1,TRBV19,ASRDIAGVYNEQF
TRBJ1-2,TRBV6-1,ASSSGRPANYGYT
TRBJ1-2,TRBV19,ASSSSLETGYT
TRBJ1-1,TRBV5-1,ASTRQGDANTEAF
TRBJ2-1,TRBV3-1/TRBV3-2,ASSRQIAGGPNEQF
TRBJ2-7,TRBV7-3,ASSLTPSGRGGPYEQY
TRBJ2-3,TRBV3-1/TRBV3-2,ASSQDVLAGGSGGTDTQY
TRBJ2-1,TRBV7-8,ASSVSGNSYNEQF
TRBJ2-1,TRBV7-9,ASSPGLAGGQNEQF
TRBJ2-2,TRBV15,ATRPGQYTGELF
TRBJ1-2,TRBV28,ASSSTGYGYT
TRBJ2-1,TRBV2,ASSETRDRGL
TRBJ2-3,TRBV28,ASGGTSGSTDTQY
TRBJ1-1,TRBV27,ASTLAGGGEAF
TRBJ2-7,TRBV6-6,ASRDRPRSYEQY
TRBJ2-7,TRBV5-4,ASSLGGVGAYEQY
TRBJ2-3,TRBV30,AWATLTSTDTQY
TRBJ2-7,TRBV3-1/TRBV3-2,ASSQALSSYEQY
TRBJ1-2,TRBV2,ASIGRDTSNYGYT
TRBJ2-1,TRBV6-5,ASSWGQGVYNEQF